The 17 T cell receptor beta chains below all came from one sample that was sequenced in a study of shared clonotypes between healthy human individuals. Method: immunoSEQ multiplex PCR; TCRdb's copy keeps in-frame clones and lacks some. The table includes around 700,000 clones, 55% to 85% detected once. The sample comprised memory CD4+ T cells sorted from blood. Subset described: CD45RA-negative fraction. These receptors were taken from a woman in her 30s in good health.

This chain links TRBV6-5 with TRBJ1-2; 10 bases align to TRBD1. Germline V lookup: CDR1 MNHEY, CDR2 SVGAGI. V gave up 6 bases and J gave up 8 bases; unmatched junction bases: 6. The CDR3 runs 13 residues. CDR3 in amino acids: CASSWDRGEGYTF. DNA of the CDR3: TGTGCCAGCAGCTGGGACAGGGGTGAGGGCTACACCTTC.

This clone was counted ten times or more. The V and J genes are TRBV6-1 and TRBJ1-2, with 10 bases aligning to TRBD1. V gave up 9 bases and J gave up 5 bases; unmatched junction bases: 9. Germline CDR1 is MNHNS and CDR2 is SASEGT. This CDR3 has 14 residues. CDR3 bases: TGTGCCAGTACGACAGGGGGCGTTGGATATGGCTACACCTTC. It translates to CASTTGGVGYGYTF.

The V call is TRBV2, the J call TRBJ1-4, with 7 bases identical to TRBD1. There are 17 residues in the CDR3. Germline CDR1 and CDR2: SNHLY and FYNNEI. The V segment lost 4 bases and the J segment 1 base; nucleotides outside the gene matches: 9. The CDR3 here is CASSGARTGLTNEKLFF. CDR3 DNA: TGTGCCAGCAGTGGGGCCCGGACAGGTCTAACTAATGAAAAACTGTTTTTT.

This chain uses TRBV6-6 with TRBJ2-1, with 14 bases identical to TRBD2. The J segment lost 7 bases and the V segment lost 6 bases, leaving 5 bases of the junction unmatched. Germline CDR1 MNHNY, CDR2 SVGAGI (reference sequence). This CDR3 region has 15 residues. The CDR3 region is CASRGLAGVGNEQFF. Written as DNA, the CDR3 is TGTGCCAGCAGGGGACTAGCGGGAGTAGGGAATGAGCAGTTCTTC.

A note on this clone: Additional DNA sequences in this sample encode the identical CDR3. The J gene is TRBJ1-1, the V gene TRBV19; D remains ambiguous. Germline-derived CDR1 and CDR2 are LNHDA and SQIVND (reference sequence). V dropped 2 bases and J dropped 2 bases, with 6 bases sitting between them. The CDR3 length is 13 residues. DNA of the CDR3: TGTGCCAGTAGTATAAACGGAAACACTGAAGCTTTCTTT. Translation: CASSINGNTEAFF. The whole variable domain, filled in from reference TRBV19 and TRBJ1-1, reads DGGITQSPKYLFRKEGQNVTLSCEQNLNHDAMYWYRQDPGQGLRLIYYSQIVNDFQKGDIAEGYSVSREKKESFPLTVTSAQKNPTAFYLCASSINGNTEAFFGQGTRLTVV.

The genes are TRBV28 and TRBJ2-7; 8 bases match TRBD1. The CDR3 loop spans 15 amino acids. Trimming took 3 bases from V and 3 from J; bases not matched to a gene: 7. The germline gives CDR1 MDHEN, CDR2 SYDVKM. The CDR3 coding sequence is TGTGCCAGCAGTTTGCCCCGGACAGGGTTCTACGAGCAGTACTTC. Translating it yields CASSLPRTGFYEQYF.

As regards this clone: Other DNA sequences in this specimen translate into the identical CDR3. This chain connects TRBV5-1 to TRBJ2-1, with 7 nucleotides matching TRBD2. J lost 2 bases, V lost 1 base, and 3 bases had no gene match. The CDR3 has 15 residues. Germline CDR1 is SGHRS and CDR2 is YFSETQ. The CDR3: CASSLSSGAYNEQFF. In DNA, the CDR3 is TGCGCCAGCAGCTTGTCTAGCGGTGCCTACAATGAGCAGTTCTTC.

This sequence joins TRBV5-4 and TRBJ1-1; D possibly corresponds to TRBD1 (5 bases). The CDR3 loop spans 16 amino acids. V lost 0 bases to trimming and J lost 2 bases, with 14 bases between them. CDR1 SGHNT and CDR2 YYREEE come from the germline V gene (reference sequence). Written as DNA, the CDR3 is TGTGCCAGCAGCTTGGTTGGACAACCTAAAAACACTGAAGCTTTCTTT. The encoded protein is CASSLVGQPKNTEAFF.

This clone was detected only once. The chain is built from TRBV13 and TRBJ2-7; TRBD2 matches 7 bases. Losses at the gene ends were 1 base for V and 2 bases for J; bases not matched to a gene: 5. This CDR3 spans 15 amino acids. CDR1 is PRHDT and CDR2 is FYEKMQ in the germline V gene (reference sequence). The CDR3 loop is CASSLVAGETYEQYF. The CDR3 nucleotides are TGTGCCAGCAGCTTAGTAGCGGGTGAAACCTACGAGCAGTACTTC.

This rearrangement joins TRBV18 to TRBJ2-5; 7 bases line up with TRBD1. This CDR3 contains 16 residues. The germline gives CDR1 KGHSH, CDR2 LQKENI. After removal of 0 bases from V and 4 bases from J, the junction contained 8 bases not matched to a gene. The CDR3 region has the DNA TGTGCCAGCTCACCACCCGGACAGGCAGGAATAGAGACCCAGTACTTC. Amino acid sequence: CASSPPGQAGIETQYF. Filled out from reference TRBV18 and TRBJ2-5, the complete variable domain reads NAGVMQNPRHLVRRRGQEARLRCSPMKGHSHVYWYRQLPEEGLKFMVYLQKENIIDESGMPKERFSAEFPKEGPSILRIQQVVRGDSAAYFCASSPPGQAGIETQYFGPGTRLLVL.

The CDR3 loop is CASSPARGEQETQYF. CDR3 DNA: TGTGCCAGCAGCCCAGCTAGAGGGGAGCAAGAGACCCAGTACTTC. The chain joins TRBV7-2 to TRBJ2-5, with D possibly being TRBD1 or TRBD2 (5 bases each). The V gene lost 5 bases and the J gene lost 2 bases, with 15 bases spanning the gap. Per germline, CDR1 SGHTA and CDR2 FQGNSA. CDR3 length: 15 amino acids.

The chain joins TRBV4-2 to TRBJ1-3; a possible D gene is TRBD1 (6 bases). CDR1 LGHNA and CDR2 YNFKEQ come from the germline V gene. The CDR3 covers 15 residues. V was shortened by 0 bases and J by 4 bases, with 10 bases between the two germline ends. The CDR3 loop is CASSQDEGVGNTIYF. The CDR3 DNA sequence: TGTGCCAGCAGCCAAGATGAGGGGGTCGGAAACACCATATATTTT.

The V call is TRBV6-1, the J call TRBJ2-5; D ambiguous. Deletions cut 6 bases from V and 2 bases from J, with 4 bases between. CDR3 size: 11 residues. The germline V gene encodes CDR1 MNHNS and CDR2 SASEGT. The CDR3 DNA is TGTGCCAGCAGACTACAAGAGACCCAGTACTTC. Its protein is CASRLQETQYF.

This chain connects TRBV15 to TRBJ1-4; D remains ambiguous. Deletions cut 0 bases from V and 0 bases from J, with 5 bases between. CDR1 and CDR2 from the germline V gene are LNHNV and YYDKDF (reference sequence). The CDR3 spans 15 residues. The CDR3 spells CATSRDKATNEKLFF. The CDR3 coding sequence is TGTGCCACCAGCAGAGATAAGGCAACTAATGAAAAACTGTTTTTT.

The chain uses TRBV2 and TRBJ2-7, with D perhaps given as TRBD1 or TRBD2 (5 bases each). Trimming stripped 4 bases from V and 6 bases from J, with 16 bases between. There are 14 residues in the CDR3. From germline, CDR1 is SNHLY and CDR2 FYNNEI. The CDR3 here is CASSVELGGSEQYF. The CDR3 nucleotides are TGTGCCAGCAGTGTGGAGCTTGGGGGTAGCGAGCAGTACTTC.

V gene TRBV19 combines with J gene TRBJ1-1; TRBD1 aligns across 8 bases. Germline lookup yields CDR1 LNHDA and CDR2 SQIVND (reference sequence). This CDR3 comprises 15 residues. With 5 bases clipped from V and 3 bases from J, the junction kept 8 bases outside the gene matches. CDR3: CASSLTGQGDTEAFF. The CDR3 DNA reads TGTGCCAGTAGTCTTACCGGACAGGGCGACACTGAAGCTTTCTTT.

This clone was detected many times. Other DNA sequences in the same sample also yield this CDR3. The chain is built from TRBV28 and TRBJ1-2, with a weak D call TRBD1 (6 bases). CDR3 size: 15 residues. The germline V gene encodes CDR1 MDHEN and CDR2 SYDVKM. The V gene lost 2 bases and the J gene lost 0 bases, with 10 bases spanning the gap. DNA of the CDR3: TGTGCCAGCAGTTTAGGGGGCGGACCTAACTATGGCTACACCTTC. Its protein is CASSLGGGPNYGYTF.